These 2 T cell receptor beta chains originate from one sample sequenced in a study of T-cell reconstitution after alpha-beta-depleted transplantation in children. Preparation of the TCRbeta library used unique molecular identifiers. TCRdb called the PCR reads again in MiXCR, with one record for every CDR3 protein. The table includes about 610,000 distinct CDR3 sequences, roughly 10% detected once. Sequencing used PBMCs from the stem cell graft donor, obtained from the stem cell graft. These TCRs come from a human donor who donated a stem cell graft to a child with acute myeloid leukemia.

V is TRBV7-3 and J is TRBJ1-1; TRBD1 might be the D (6 bases). CDR1 and CDR2 (germline): SGHTA, FQGTGA. The V gene lost 3 bases and the J gene lost 10 bases, with 12 bases spanning the gap. The CDR3 is 12 amino acids. The CDR3 coding sequence is TGTGCCAGCAGCTTCAGGGGCGGGATAGCTTTCTTT. As protein: CASSFRGGIAFF.

The V gene is TRBV5-4, the J gene TRBJ2-3, with 13 positions matching TRBD2. V lost 4 bases, J lost 4 bases, and 9 bases stayed unmatched. Germline loops: CDR1 SGHNT, CDR2 YYREEE (reference sequence). The CDR3 is made up of 17 amino acids. The CDR3 nucleotides read TGTGCCAGCAGCCCCGGGACTAGCGGGATTGTTGCAGATACGCAGTATTTT. The encoded protein is CASSPGTSGIVADTQYF. The full variable domain, in which reference TRBV5-4 and TRBJ2-3 provide the parts outside the CDR3, is ETGVTQSPTHLIKTRGQQVTLRCSSQSGHNTVSWYQQALGQGPQFIFQYYREEENGRGNFPPRFSGLQFPNYSSELNVNALELDDSALYLCASSPGTSGIVADTQYFGPGTRLTVL.